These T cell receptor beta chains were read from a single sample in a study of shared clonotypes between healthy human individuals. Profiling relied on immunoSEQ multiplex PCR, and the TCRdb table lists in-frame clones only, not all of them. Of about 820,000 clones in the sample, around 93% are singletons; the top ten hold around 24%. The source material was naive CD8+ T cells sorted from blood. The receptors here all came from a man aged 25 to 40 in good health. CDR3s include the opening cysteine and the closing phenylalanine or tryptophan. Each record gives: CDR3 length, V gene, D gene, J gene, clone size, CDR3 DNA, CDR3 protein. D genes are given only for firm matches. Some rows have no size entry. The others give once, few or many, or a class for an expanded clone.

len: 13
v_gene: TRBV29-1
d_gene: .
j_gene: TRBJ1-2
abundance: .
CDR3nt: TGCAGCGTTGAAGATCGTAGGGTTTATGGCTACACCTTC
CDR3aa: CSVEDRRVYGYTF

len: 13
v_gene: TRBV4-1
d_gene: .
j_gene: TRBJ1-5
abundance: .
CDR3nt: TGCGCCAGCAGCCAAGACCGAGATCAGCCCCAGCATTTT
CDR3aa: CASSQDRDQPQHF

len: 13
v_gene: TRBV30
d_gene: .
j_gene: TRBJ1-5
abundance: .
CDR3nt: TGTGCCTGGAGCTATCTTAGCAATCAGCCCCAGCATTTT
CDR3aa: CAWSYLSNQPQHF

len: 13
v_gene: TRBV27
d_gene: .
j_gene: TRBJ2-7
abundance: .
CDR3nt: TGTGCCAGCAGTTTATATCCCCCCTACGAGCAGTACTTC
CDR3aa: CASSLYPPYEQYF

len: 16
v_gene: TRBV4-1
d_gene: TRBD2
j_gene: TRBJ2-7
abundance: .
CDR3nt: TGCGCCAGCAGCCAGGTAGCGGGAGGGAATCACTACGAGCAGTACTTC
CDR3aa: CASSQVAGGNHYEQYF

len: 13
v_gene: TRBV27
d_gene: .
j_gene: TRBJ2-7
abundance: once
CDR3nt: TGTGCCAGCAGTTTCGGCAGAAACTACGAGCAGTACTTC
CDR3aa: CASSFGRNYEQYF

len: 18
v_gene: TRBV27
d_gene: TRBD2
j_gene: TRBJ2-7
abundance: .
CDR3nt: TGTGCCAGCAGAAGGACTAGCGGGAGGGCCATTAAGTCCTACGAGCAGTACTTC
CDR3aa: CASRRTSGRAIKSYEQYF

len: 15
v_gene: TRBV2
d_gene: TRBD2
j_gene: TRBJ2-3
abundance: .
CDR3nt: TGTGCCAGCAGTCGGACTAGCGGGGGCACAGATACGCAGTATTTT
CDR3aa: CASSRTSGGTDTQYF

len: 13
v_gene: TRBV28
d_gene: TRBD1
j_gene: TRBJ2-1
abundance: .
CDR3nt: TGTGCCAGCACAAACAGGGGGAGGAATGAGCAGTTCTTC
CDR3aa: CASTNRGRNEQFF

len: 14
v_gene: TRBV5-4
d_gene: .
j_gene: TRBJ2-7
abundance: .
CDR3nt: TGTGCCAGCAGCTCCCCAGGGGAAACCTACGAGCAGTACTTC
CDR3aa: CASSSPGETYEQYF

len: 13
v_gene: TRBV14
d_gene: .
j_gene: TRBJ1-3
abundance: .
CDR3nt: TGTGCCAGCAGCCAAGCATCTGGAAACACCATATATTTT
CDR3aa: CASSQASGNTIYF

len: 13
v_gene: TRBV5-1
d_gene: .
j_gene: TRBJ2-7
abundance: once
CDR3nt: TGCGCCAGCAGCCGGGTACCACTAGACGAGCAGTACTTC
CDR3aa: CASSRVPLDEQYF

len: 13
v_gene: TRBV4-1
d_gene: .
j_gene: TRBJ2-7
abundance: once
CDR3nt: TGCGCCAGCAGCCAAGGGAACTCCTACGAGCAGTACTTC
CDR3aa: CASSQGNSYEQYF

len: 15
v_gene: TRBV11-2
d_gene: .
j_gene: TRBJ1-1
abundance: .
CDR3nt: TGTGCCAGCAGCTCTTCAGAAGCATCGGGCACTGAAGCTTTCTTT
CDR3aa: CASSSSEASGTEAFF

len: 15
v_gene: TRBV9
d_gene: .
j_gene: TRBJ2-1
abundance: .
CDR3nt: TGTGCCAGCAGCGCCTCGGGGGCGACCTACAATGAGCAGTTCTTC
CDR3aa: CASSASGATYNEQFF

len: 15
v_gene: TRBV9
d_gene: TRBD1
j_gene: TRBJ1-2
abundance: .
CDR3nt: TGTGCCAGCAGAACCCCCAGGACAGGGAGGCGTGGCTACACCTTC
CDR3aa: CASRTPRTGRRGYTF

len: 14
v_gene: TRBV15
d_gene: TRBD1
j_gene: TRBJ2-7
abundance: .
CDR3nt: TGTGCCACCAGCGGAGGACAGGGACGCTACGAGCAGTACTTC
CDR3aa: CATSGGQGRYEQYF

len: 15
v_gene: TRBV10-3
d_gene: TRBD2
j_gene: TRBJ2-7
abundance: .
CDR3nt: TGTGCCATCAGTGAGTCTTTAGCGGGAGTCCACGAGCAGTACTTC
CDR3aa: CAISESLAGVHEQYF

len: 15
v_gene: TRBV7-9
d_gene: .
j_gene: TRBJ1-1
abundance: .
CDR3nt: TGTGCCAGCAGCTACTCAGGGGCGGGGAACACTGAAGCTTTCTTT
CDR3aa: CASSYSGAGNTEAFF

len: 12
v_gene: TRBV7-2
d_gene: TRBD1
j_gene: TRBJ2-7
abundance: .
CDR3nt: TGTGCCAGCAGCCACAGGGGGCGCGAGCAGTACTTC
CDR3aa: CASSHRGREQYF

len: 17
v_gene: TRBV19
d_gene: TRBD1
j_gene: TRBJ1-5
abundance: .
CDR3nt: TGTGCCAGTAGTATAACAGCAGGGGGCTTTAGTAATCAGCCCCAGCATTTT
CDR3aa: CASSITAGGFSNQPQHF

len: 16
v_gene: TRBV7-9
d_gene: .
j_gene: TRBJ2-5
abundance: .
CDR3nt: TGTGCCAGCAGCTTCAGCCCCACCGGAGTCCAAGAGACCCAGTACTTC
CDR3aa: CASSFSPTGVQETQYF

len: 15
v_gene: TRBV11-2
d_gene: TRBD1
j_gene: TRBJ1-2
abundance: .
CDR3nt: TGTGCCAGCAGCTTCGGGACAGGGGCTGGCTATGGCTACACCTTC
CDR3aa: CASSFGTGAGYGYTF

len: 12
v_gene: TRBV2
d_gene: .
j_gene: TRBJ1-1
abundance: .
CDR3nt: TGTGCCAGGCTAAGTTCGAACACTGAAGCTTTCTTT
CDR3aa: CARLSSNTEAFF

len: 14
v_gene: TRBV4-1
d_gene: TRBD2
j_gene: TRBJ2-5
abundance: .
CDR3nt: TGCGCCAGCAGCCTTACGGGACTAGCAGAGACCCAGTACTTC
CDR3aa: CASSLTGLAETQYF

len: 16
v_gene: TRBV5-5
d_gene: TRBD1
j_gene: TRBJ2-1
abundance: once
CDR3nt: TGTGCCAGCAGCTTCTACAGGGGGCTGTTAGTCAATGAGCAGTTCTTC
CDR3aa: CASSFYRGLLVNEQFF

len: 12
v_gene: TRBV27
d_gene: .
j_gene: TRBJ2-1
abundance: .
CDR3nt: TGTGCCAGCAGTTTTCATGGGAATGAGCAGTTCTTC
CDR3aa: CASSFHGNEQFF

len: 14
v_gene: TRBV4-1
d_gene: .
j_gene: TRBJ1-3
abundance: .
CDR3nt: TGCGCCAGCAGCCAAGACAGCTCTGGAAACACCATATATTTT
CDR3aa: CASSQDSSGNTIYF

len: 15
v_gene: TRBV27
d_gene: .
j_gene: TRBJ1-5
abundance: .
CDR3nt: TGTGCCAGCAGTTCTATCGGGGGTAGGGGTCAGCCCCAGCATTTT
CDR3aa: CASSSIGGRGQPQHF

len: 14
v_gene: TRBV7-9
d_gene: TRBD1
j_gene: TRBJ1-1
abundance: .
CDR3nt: TGTGCCAGCAGCCGAGGACAGGGGAACACTGAAGCTTTCTTT
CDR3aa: CASSRGQGNTEAFF

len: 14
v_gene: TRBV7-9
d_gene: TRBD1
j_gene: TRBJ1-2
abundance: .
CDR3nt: TGTGCCAGCAGCTCTTACAGGGGGAACTATGGCTACACCTTC
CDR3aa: CASSSYRGNYGYTF

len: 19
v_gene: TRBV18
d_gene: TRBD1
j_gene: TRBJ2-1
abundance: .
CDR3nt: TGTGCCAGCTCAAGATCCGGGACAGGGGCCTCTAGCTCCTACAATGAGCAGTTCTTC
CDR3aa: CASSRSGTGASSSYNEQFF

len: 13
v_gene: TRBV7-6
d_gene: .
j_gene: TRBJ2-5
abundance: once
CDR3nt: TGTGCCAGCAGCTTAATCGACCAAGAGACCCAGTACTTC
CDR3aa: CASSLIDQETQYF

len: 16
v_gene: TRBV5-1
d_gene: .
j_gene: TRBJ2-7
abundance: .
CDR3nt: TGCGCCAGCAGCTTGGCGATTGCCCTAGGGGGCTACGAGCAGTACTTC
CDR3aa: CASSLAIALGGYEQYF

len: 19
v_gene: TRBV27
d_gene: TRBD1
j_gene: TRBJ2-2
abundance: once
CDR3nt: TGTGCCAGCAGTTTATTTGGGACAGGGAGGGCTTCGAACACCGGGGAGCTGTTTTTT
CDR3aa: CASSLFGTGRASNTGELFF

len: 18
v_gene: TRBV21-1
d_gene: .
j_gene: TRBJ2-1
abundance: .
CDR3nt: TGTGCCAGCAGCAAAACCCCCAGGGGGGGTGGAACCTACAATGAGCAGTTCTTC
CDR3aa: CASSKTPRGGGTYNEQFF

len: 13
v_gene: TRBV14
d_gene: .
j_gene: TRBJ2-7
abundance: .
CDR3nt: TGTGCCAGCAGCCAACTGGCGTCCTACGAGCAGTACTTC
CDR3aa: CASSQLASYEQYF

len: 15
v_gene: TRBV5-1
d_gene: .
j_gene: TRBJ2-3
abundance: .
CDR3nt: TGCGCCAGCAGCTTGGGAAGTGGAAGCACAGATACGCAGTATTTT
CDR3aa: CASSLGSGSTDTQYF

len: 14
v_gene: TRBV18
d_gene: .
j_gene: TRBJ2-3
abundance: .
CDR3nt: TGTGCCAGCTCACCTGGACTTTACACAGATACGCAGTATTTT
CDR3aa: CASSPGLYTDTQYF

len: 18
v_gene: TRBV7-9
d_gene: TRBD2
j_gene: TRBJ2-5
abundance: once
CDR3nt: TGTGCCAGCAGCGACTCCGGTGGACTAGCGGGACTCCAAGAGACCCAGTACTTC
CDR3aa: CASSDSGGLAGLQETQYF

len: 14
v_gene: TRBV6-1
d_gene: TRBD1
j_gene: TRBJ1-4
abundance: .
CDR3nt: TGTGCCAGCAGTGGGGGACAGGGTTTAGAAAAACTGTTTTTT
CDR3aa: CASSGGQGLEKLFF

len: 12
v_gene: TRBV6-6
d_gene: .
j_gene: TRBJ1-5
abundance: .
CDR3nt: TGCGCCGCTGGACAAGTCAATCAGCCCCAGCATTTT
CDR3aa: CAAGQVNQPQHF

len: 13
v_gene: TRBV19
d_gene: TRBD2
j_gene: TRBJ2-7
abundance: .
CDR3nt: TGTGCCAGTAGCTTAGCGGGAGGGTCCGAGCAGTACTTC
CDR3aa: CASSLAGGSEQYF